These 22 T cell receptor beta chains originate from one sample sequenced in a study of identifying expanded T cells in peripheral blood. This table comes from immunoSEQ multiplex PCR, and its TCRdb copy is limited to in-frame clones, with some not included. The sample has over 100,000 clones, about 87% seen once. Sequences were obtained from blood. These receptors all stem from a person aged 18-70 years in good health.

The chain combines TRBV2 with TRBJ1-1; D uncertain. The CDR3 runs 12 residues. The V end was cut by 7 bases, the J end by 1 base, with 7 bases between. Germline CDR1 reads SNHLY; CDR2 reads FYNNEI. The CDR3 here is CASKAENTEAFF. The CDR3 DNA sequence: TGTGCCAGCAAGGCAGAGAACACTGAAGCTTTCTTT.

The gene calls are TRBV5-1 and TRBJ2-5, with 14 positions matching TRBD2. V lost 6 bases to trimming and J lost 3 bases; unmatched junction nucleotides: 10. Germline-derived CDR1 and CDR2 are SGHRS and YFSETQ. The CDR3 is made up of 17 amino acids. The CDR3 here is CASNIGPGLAGEETQYF. The CDR3 nucleotides are TGCGCCAGCAACATTGGTCCGGGACTAGCGGGAGAAGAGACCCAGTACTTC.

For the CDR3, the DNA is TGTGCCTGGAGTCCAGGGGTCAATCAGCCCCAGCATTTT. Translating gives CAWSPGVNQPQHF. This chain joins TRBV30 and TRBJ1-5, with D perhaps TRBD1 (6 bases). Per the germline V gene, CDR1 is GTSNPN and CDR2 is SVGIG (reference sequence). Trimming removed 2 bases at V and 3 bases at J, with 8 bases between. CDR3 length equals 13 residues.

This clone was seen more than once but under ten times. The V call is TRBV6-5, the J call TRBJ1-4, with TRBD1 identical over 8 bases. J lost 6 bases, V lost 6 bases, and 9 bases had no gene match. The length of the CDR3 is 15 residues. Germline V gene sequence: CDR1 MNHEY, CDR2 SVGAGI. The CDR3 bases are TGTGCCAGCAGACCTCGACAGGGGACTTATGAAAAACTGTTTTTT. Its translation: CASRPRQGTYEKLFF.

The chain employs TRBV18 and TRBJ2-7; D possibly corresponds to TRBD1 (5 bases). Germline V lookup: CDR1 KGHSH, CDR2 LQKENI. There are 13 residues in the CDR3. V was clipped by 0 bases and J by 5 bases, with 8 bases between them. CDR3 loop: CASSPPLTDEQYF. The CDR3 DNA reads as TGTGCCAGCTCACCACCGCTGACAGACGAGCAGTACTTC.

This chain connects TRBV7-2 to TRBJ2-7, with a weak D call TRBD1 (6 bases). CDR3 length: 12 amino acids. Per germline, CDR1 SGHTA and CDR2 FQGNSA. V lost 8 bases and J 2 bases, leaving 10 bases between the germline ends. DNA for the CDR3: TGTGCCAGCCGGGACATTACCTACGAGCAGTACTTC. Its translation: CASRDITYEQYF.

This rearrangement joins TRBV5-4 to TRBJ1-2, with D perhaps matching TRBD1 (5 bases). The V and J ends lost 0 bases and 2 bases respectively, with 8 bases between them. CDR3 size: 14 residues. The germline V gene encodes CDR1 SGHNT and CDR2 YYREEE (reference sequence). The CDR3 DNA follows: TGTGCCAGCAGCTTGGGGGGACGGAACTATGGCTACACCTTC. It encodes CASSLGGRNYGYTF.

The V and J genes are TRBV6-1 and TRBJ2-7; maybe TRBD2 (5 bases). The germline gives CDR1 MNHNS, CDR2 SASEGT. Trimming cost V 6 bases and J 5 bases, with 11 bases left between them. The length of the CDR3 is 12 residues. The CDR3 loop is CASRGVGNEQYF. In nucleotides, the CDR3 is TGTGCCAGCAGGGGAGTAGGGAACGAGCAGTACTTC.

V usage is TRBV4-2 and J usage is TRBJ2-3, with 10 bases fitting TRBD2. CDR3 length: 16 amino acids. After removal of 2 bases from V and 3 bases from J, the junction contained 5 bases not matched to a gene. Germline CDR1 LGHNA, CDR2 YNFKEQ. In nucleotides, the CDR3 is TGTGCCAGCAGCCAAATAGCGGGGGGAGTGACAGATACGCAGTATTTT. This encodes CASSQIAGGVTDTQYF.

The rearrangement links TRBV5-1 to TRBJ1-2; D is undetermined. V lost 1 base to trimming and J lost 4 bases, with 17 bases between them. Germline-derived CDR1 and CDR2 are SGHRS and YFSETQ. The CDR3 extends over 16 amino acids. CDR3 nucleotides: TGCGCCAGCAGCTTGACGCTTGGCAGGACTATCTATGGCTACACCTTC. Its protein is CASSLTLGRTIYGYTF.

The gene calls are TRBV7-2 and TRBJ2-7; tentative D call: TRBD1 (5 bases). CDR3 length: 14 amino acids. Trimming took 4 bases from V and 0 from J, leaving 10 bases between them. Germline assignment: CDR1 SGHTA and CDR2 FQGNSA. CDR3 amino acids: CASSSWGSSYEQYF. In nucleotides, the CDR3 is TGTGCCAGCAGCTCCTGGGGCAGCTCCTACGAGCAGTACTTC.

V gene TRBV12-5 combines with J gene TRBJ1-1; D call uncertain. The length of the CDR3 is 12 residues. Germline V gene data show CDR1 as LGHNT and CDR2 as FRNRAP. Trimming took off 5 bases at V and 3 bases at J, with 7 bases between the two ends. CDR3 amino acids: CASGREDTEAFF. CDR3 DNA: TGTGCTAGTGGTCGGGAGGACACTGAAGCTTTCTTT. Filled out from reference TRBV12-5 and TRBJ1-1, the complete variable domain reads DARVTQTPRHKVTEMGQEVTMRCQPILGHNTVFWYRQTMMQGLELLAYFRNRAPLDDSGMPKDRFSAEMPDATLATLKIQPSEPRDSAVYFCASGREDTEAFFGQGTRLTVV.

The CDR3 is CASSLGGHTIYF. The CDR3 coding sequence is TGTGCCAGCAGCCTCGGGGGCCACACCATATATTTT. This sequence joins TRBV5-8 and TRBJ1-3, with D possibly TRBD1 on 6 matching bases. Germline CDR1 is SGHTS and CDR2 is YDEGEE. V dropped 4 bases and J dropped 8 bases, with 10 bases sitting between them. The CDR3 spans 12 residues.

This chain uses TRBV4-1 with TRBJ2-5; the D gene is possibly TRBD1 (5 bases). Germline CDR1 reads MGHRA; CDR2 reads YSYEKL. V gave up 1 base and J gave up 2 bases, with 11 bases separating them. The CDR3 consists of 15 residues. In DNA, the CDR3 is TGCGCCAGCAGCCAAGGGGCAGGGCTACAAGAGACCCAGTACTTC. Its translation: CASSQGAGLQETQYF.

V usage is TRBV10-2 and J usage is TRBJ2-1, with 8 bases lining up with TRBD2. J gave up 6 bases and V 6 bases, and 7 bases lay outside the gene matches. Germline V lookup: CDR1 WSHSY, CDR2 SAAADI. The CDR3 spans 14 residues. The CDR3 here is CASSTGLAGNEQFF. In DNA, the CDR3 is TGCGCCAGCAGCACCGGACTAGCTGGCAATGAGCAGTTCTTC.

The genes are TRBV28 and TRBJ1-3; 9 bases map to TRBD1. V shed 6 bases, J shed 6 bases, and the junction held 12 bases outside the gene matches. Looked up from germline, CDR1 is MDHEN and CDR2 is SYDVKM. The length of the CDR3 is 16 residues. The CDR3 DNA reads as TGTGCCAGCAGCTCAATGATGGACAGGGGTCTAAACACCATATATTTT. Its protein is CASSSMMDRGLNTIYF.

The chain employs TRBV28 and TRBJ1-1; D gene unclear. The CDR3 extends over 13 amino acids. Germline V gene lookup returns CDR1 MDHEN and CDR2 SYDVKM. V lost 2 bases to trimming and J lost 4 bases, with 8 bases between them. CDR3 nucleotides: TGTGCCAGCAGTTTAGGGTTCGGCACTGAAGCTTTCTTT. This gives the protein CASSLGFGTEAFF.

This chain joins TRBV9 and TRBJ1-1, with D hard to call. Trimming removed 0 bases from V and 3 bases from J, with 15 bases in between. Germline V lookup: CDR1 SGDLS, CDR2 YYNGEE. The CDR3 contains 16 residues. The CDR3 DNA is TGTGCCAGCAGCGTAGCTTCGGAAGGGCCGGACACTGAAGCTTTCTTT. Its protein product is CASSVASEGPDTEAFF.

The V and J genes are TRBV7-3 and TRBJ2-3; D is unclear. Germline CDR1 and CDR2: SGHTA and FQGTGA. The V end lost 4 bases, the J end lost 0 bases, and 17 bases lay between the germline ends. CDR3 length: 17 amino acids. The CDR3, as DNA: TGTGCCAGCAGCTCAACCCCGATCGGTGATAGCACAGATACGCAGTATTTT. Translating it yields CASSSTPIGDSTDTQYF.

The chain joins TRBV5-8 to TRBJ1-3; tentative D call: TRBD1 (6 bases). Germline CDR1 reads SGHTS; CDR2 reads YDEGEE. V shed 4 bases and J shed 5 bases, with 22 bases lying between them. The CDR3 length is 17 residues. The CDR3 bases are TGTGCCAGCAGCCGCATTCCGGACAGCGCTCTGAGAAACACCATATATTTT. Protein: CASSRIPDSALRNTIYF.

This rearrangement joins TRBV5-1 to TRBJ2-7, with D perhaps matching TRBD1 (6 bases). Per the germline V gene, CDR1 is SGHRS and CDR2 is YFSETQ. V gave up 6 bases and J gave up 4 bases, with 8 bases separating them. The CDR3 contains 11 residues. CDR3 in DNA: TGCGCCAGCACAGGGGAGTACGAGCAGTACTTC. As protein: CASTGEYEQYF.

The chain carries TRBV6-5 and TRBJ2-1; 9 nucleotides align to TRBD1. CDR3 length equals 13 residues. Germline V lookup: CDR1 MNHEY, CDR2 SVGAGI. J was trimmed by 6 bases and V by 7 bases; bases with no gene match: 4. CDR3 sequence: CASTPTGGNEQFF. The CDR3 DNA follows: TGTGCCAGCACCCCGACAGGGGGCAATGAGCAGTTCTTC.